Listed below are T cell receptor beta chains from one sample, sequenced in a study of glioma-infiltrating T cells after dendritic cell vaccination. Measured with immunoSEQ multiplex PCR; TCRdb has only the in-frame clones, and not every one. The table shows approximately 99,000 clones, with 80% occurring only once. The sample was blood, taken after dendritic cell vaccination. Receptors originate from a human donor with glioblastoma. CDR3s include the opening cysteine and the closing phenylalanine or tryptophan. A D gene is named only where the DNA matches it firmly. Rows may omit the clone size; those that give it use once, few, many or a size class.

j_gene | d_gene | v_gene | abundance | CDR3nt | CDR3aa
TRBJ1-1 | . | TRBV7-6 | . | TGTGCCAGCAGCTCGACGACAGTTATGAACACTGAAGCTTTCTTT | CASSSTTVMNTEAFF
TRBJ1-3 | . | TRBV5-1 | many | TGCGCCAGCAGACAGGGTTCAAGCTCTGGAAACACCATATATTTT | CASRQGSSSGNTIYF
TRBJ2-7 | TRBD1 | TRBV15 | . | TGTGCCACCAGCAGAGATTTTAGGACAGGGGACGAGCAGTACTTC | CATSRDFRTGDEQYF
TRBJ2-7 | . | TRBV4-1 | many | TGCGCCAGCACCCCGCGGGATGAGCTCCCCTACGAGCAGTACTTC | CASTPRDELPYEQYF
TRBJ2-1 | TRBD2 | TRBV4-1 | few | TGCGCCAGCAGCCAAGAGATGGGCGGGAGGGCGGGGCAGTACAATGAGCAGTTCTTC | CASSQEMGGRAGQYNEQFF
TRBJ2-7 | . | TRBV18 | . | TGTGCCAGCTCACCTTCCCAGTACGAGCAGTACTTC | CASSPSQYEQYF
TRBJ2-6 | TRBD1 | TRBV28 | . | TGTGCCAGCAGTCCCACAGGGGCTGGGGCCAACGTCCTGACTTTC | CASSPTGAGANVLTF
TRBJ1-3 | . | TRBV6-5 | . | TGTGCCAGCAGGAGGGACTCTGGAAACACCATATATTTT | CASRRDSGNTIYF
TRBJ1-2 | . | TRBV18 | . | TGTGCCAGCTCACCACTGGACACCCTTGGCTACACCTTC | CASSPLDTLGYTF
TRBJ2-3 | . | TRBV30 | . | TGTGCCTGGGGTTCGGGGTCTCCGAGCACAGATACGCAGTATTTT | CAWGSGSPSTDTQYF
TRBJ1-3 | TRBD1 | TRBV10-2 | few | TGCGCCAGCAGGACCCCGGGACAGGGCACTGGAAACACCATATATTTT | CASRTPGQGTGNTIYF
TRBJ2-1 | TRBD2 | TRBV28 | . | TGTGCCAGCAGTCCTCGAGGAGCGGGAGGGCCTCTTGAGCAGTTCTTC | CASSPRGAGGPLEQFF
TRBJ2-3 | . | TRBV18 | . | TGTGCCAGCTCACCAGTAGCTCTAGATACGCAGTATTTT | CASSPVALDTQYF
TRBJ1-4 | . | TRBV6-1 | . | TGTGCCAGCAGTGAAGTTTGGAGTGAAAAACTGTTTTTT | CASSEVWSEKLFF
TRBJ2-7 | TRBD1 | TRBV19 | . | TGTGCCAGTAGTATGGGGTCGGGGACAGCAATCTACGAGCAGTACTTC | CASSMGSGTAIYEQYF
TRBJ1-2 | . | TRBV5-8 | once | TGTGCCAGCAGCTTGAGGCGGGACTACACCTTC | CASSLRRDYTF
TRBJ1-1 | . | TRBV19 | . | TGTGCCAGTAGGCCATGGGACTTCAACACTGAAGCTTTCTTT | CASRPWDFNTEAFF
TRBJ2-5 | TRBD2 | TRBV7-7 | . | TGTGCTAGCAGCTTGGGACTAGCGGGGCTACAAGAGACCCAGTACTTC | CASSLGLAGLQETQYF
TRBJ2-3 | . | TRBV7-9 | . | TGTGCCAGCAGCTTATCGATTCTCGGGGGACGTACAGATACGCAGTATTTT | CASSLSILGGRTDTQYF
TRBJ1-5 | . | TRBV5-6 | . | TGTGCCAGCAGCTCACGACAGAAAGCTAGCAATCAGCCCCAGCATTTT | CASSSRQKASNQPQHF
TRBJ1-2 | . | TRBV29-1 | . | TGCAGCGATCTCACAGGGAGAGGCTACACCTTC | CSDLTGRGYTF
TRBJ2-3 | TRBD2 | TRBV4-2 | . | TGTGCCAGCAGCCAACGTAAGCTAGCGGCAGATACGCAGTATTTT | CASSQRKLAADTQYF
TRBJ1-4 | . | TRBV6-5 | . | TGTGCCAGCAGTTACTCGTCCCGGGGTCCTGAAAAACTGTTTTTT | CASSYSSRGPEKLFF
TRBJ2-2 | . | TRBV27 | . | TGTGCCAGTAACTACCGCGACAGACTCCCCGGGGAGCTGTTTTTT | CASNYRDRLPGELFF
TRBJ2-3 | TRBD2 | TRBV5-1 | . | TGCGCCAGCAGCTTGGAACTAGCGGGAAAAGATACGCAGTATTTT | CASSLELAGKDTQYF
TRBJ1-1 | TRBD1 | TRBV28 | few | TGTGCCAGCAGCCGGGACAGGGGGCAAGGAAACACTGAAGCTTTCTTT | CASSRDRGQGNTEAFF
TRBJ2-1 | TRBD2 | TRBV2 | once | TGTGCCAGCTTCGGCGGAGCGGGAGTGGGTTACAATGAGCAGTTCTTC | CASFGGAGVGYNEQFF
TRBJ1-1 | TRBD1 | TRBV5-1 | . | TGCGCCAGCCGCCCGACAGGGAGGAACACTGAAGCTTTCTTT | CASRPTGRNTEAFF
TRBJ1-2 | . | TRBV27 | . | TGTGCCAGCAGTCTCTCACACGGAGCTAACTATGGCTACACCTTC | CASSLSHGANYGYTF
TRBJ1-1 | . | TRBV6-1 | . | TGTGCCAGCAGTGGACAGGAGTCAACTGAAGCTTTCTTT | CASSGQESTEAFF
TRBJ1-2 | . | TRBV18 | . | TGTGCCAGCTCACCACGGGAGGGCATGAACTATGGCTACACCTTC | CASSPREGMNYGYTF
TRBJ2-7 | . | TRBV6-5 | . | TGTGCCAGCAGTTTGGGAGAGGCTATATACGAGCAGTACTTC | CASSLGEAIYEQYF
TRBJ1-5 | TRBD1 | TRBV9 | . | TGTGCCAGCAGCGTAGGCCCGACAGGGGATCAGCCCCAGCATTTT | CASSVGPTGDQPQHF
TRBJ1-1 | TRBD1 | TRBV7-6 | . | TGTGCCAGCAGCTCCGGCGGGACAGGGGACACTGAAGCTTTCTTT | CASSSGGTGDTEAFF
TRBJ2-4 | . | TRBV5-1 | . | TGCGCCAGCAGCTTCGGGCTAGCCTCCACCAAAAACATTCAGTACTTC | CASSFGLASTKNIQYF
TRBJ1-1 | TRBD1 | TRBV30 | few | TGTGCCTGGAGAGGACAGGGGAACACTGAAGCTTTCTTT | CAWRGQGNTEAFF
TRBJ2-7 | TRBD1 | TRBV5-1 | once | TGCGCCAGCAGCTTACCCGCCGGACAGGGGTTCTACGAGCAGTACTTC | CASSLPAGQGFYEQYF
TRBJ2-1 | . | TRBV2 | . | TGTGCCAGCAGTGCTGTCGGGGGATCAAACAATGAGCAGTTCTTC | CASSAVGGSNNEQFF
TRBJ1-2 | . | TRBV6-1 | . | TGTGCCAGCAGTGAACGGGGGGGCGGTGGCTACACCTTC | CASSERGGGGYTF
TRBJ2-1 | TRBD2 | TRBV9 | . | TGTGCCAGCAGCGTAGCTGGGGTTGGAGCGGGGGGGGACTACAATGAGCAGTTCTTC | CASSVAGVGAGGDYNEQFF
TRBJ2-5 | . | TRBV7-3 | . | TGTGCCAGCAGCTTAAATGGGGGGTACCAAGAGACCCAGTACTTC | CASSLNGGYQETQYF
TRBJ2-7 | TRBD1 | TRBV9 | . | TGTGCCAGCAGCGCCCGGACAGGGGGCGCGGACGAGCAGTACTTC | CASSARTGGADEQYF
TRBJ2-3 | . | TRBV19 | . | TGTGCCAGTAGTTCAATTGGCACAGATACGCAGTATTTT | CASSSIGTDTQYF
TRBJ2-3 | . | TRBV4-1 | . | TGCGCCAGCAGCCAAGATTGGGCGGGGACCACAGATACGCAGTATTTT | CASSQDWAGTTDTQYF
TRBJ2-1 | TRBD2 | TRBV29-1 | . | TGCAGCGTTGTTGGCGGGGGGGCCGGACCTTCTGAGCAGTTCTTC | CSVVGGGAGPSEQFF
TRBJ2-7 | TRBD1 | TRBV10-3 | . | TGTGCCATCAGTGAGTACGTGACAGGGGGCTACGAGCAGTACTTC | CAISEYVTGGYEQYF